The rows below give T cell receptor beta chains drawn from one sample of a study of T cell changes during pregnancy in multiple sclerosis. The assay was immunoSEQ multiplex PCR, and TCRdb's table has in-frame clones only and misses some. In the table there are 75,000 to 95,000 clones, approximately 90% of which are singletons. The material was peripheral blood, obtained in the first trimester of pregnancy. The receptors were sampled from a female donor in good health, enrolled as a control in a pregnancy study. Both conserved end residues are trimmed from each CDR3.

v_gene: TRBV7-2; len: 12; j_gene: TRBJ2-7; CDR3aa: ASSLRRQAYEQY
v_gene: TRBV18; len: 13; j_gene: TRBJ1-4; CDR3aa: ASSPPRGPVEKLF
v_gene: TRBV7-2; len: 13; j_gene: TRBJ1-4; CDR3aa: ASSQPGGTNEKLF
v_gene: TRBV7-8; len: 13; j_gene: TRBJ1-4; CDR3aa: ASSSGTGINEKLF
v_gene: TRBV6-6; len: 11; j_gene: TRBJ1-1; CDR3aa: ASSSYRNTEAF
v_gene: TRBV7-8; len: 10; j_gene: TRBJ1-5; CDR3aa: ASSSGDQPQH
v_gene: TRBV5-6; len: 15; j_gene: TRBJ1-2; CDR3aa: ASSSGVVRGAFYGYT
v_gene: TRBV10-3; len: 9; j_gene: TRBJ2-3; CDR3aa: AISGRDTQY
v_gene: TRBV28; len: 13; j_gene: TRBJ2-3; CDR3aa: ALRRGGLNQDTQY
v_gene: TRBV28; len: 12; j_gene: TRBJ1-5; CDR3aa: ASRPTGGNQPQH
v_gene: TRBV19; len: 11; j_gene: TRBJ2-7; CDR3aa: ASARQSTHEQY
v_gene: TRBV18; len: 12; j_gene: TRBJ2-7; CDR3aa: ASSPPQYRYEQY
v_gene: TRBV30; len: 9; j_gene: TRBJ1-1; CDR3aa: ASSWALEAF
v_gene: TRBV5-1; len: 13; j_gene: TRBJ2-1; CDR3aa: ASGKGGRSYNEQF
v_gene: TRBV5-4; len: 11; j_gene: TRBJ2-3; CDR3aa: ASSLPQVETQY
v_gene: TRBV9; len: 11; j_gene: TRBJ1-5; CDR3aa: ASSPDSDQPQH
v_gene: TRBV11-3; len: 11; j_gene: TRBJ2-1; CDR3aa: ASSFTGNGEQF